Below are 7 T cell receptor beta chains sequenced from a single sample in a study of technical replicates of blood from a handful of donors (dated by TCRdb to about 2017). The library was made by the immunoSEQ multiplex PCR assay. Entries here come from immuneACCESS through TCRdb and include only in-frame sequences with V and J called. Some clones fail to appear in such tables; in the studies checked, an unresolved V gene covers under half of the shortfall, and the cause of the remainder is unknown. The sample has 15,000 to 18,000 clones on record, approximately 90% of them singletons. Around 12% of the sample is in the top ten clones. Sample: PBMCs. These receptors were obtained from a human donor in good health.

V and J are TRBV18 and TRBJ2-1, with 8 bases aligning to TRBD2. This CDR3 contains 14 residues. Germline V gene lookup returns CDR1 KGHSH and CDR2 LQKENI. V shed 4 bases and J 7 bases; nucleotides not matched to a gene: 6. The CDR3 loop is CASSQRERGNEQFF. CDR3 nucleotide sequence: TGTGCCAGCTCACAGCGGGAGAGGGGGAATGAGCAGTTCTTC.

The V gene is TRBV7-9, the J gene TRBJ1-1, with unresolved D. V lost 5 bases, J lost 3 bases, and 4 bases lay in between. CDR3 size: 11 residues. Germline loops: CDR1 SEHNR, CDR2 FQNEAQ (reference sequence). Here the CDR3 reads CASSRDTEAFF. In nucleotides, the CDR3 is TGTGCCAGCAGCCGGGACACTGAAGCTTTCTTT.

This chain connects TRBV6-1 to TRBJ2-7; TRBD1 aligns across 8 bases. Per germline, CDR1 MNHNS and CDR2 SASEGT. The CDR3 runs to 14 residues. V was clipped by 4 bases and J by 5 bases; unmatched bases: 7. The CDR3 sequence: CASSGFDRGHEQYF. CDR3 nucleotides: TGTGCCAGCAGTGGGTTCGACAGGGGCCACGAGCAGTACTTC.

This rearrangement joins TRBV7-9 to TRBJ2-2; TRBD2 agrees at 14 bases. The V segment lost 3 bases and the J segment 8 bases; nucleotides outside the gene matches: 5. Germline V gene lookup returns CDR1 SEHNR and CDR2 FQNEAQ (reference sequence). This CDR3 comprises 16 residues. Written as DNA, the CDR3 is TGTGCCAGCAGCTTGAGACTAGCGGGAGGGCCGGGGGAGCTGTTTTTT. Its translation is CASSLRLAGGPGELFF.

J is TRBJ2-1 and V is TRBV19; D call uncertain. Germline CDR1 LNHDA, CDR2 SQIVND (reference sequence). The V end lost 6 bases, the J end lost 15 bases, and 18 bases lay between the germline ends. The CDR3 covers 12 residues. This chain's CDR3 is CASRDDTRVWFF. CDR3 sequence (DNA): TGTGCCAGTAGAGATGACACCCGAGTGTGGTTCTTC.

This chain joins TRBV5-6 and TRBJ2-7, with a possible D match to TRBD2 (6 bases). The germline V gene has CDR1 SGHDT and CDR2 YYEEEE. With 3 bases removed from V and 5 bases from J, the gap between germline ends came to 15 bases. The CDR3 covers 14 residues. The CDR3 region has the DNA TGTGCCAGCAGCTACGGGACTCCTTCGCACGAGCAGTACTTC. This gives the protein CASSYGTPSHEQYF.

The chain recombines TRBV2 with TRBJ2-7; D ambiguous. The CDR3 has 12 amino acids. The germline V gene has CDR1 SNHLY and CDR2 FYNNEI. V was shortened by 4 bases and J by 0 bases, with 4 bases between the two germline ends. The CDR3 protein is CASSGDSYEQYF. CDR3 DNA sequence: TGTGCCAGCAGTGGAGACTCCTACGAGCAGTACTTC.